Listed below are T cell receptor beta chains from one sample, sequenced in a study of T cell changes during pregnancy in multiple sclerosis. Sequencing was performed with immunoSEQ multiplex PCR; in TCRdb, only in-frame clones are kept and a portion is missing. Of some 97,000 clones in the sample, 92% were seen once. The sequencing used peripheral blood, collected after pregnancy. The receptors were sampled from a female donor with multiple sclerosis, enrolled in a pregnancy study. Both conserved end residues are part of each CDR3. D genes are given only for firm matches. Expanded clones get a size class; other rows say once, few or many, or leave the size out.

TRBJ2-7,NA,TRBV7-9,TRBD1,CASSSRDRGKYF,TGTGCCAGCAGCTCCCGGGACAGGGGGAAGTACTTC
TRBJ1-2,NA,TRBV27,TRBD1,CASSLSGQGYGYTF,TGTGCCAGCAGTCTCTCGGGACAGGGCTATGGCTACACCTTC
TRBJ1-2,NA,TRBV4-1,NA,CASSLPDWSYGYTF,TGCGCCAGCAGCCTCCCAGATTGGTCCTATGGCTACACCTTC
TRBJ1-3,NA,TRBV6-5,NA,CASSYTGTSGNTIYF,TGTGCCAGCAGTTATACAGGAACCTCTGGAAACACCATATATTTT
TRBJ2-1,NA,TRBV30,TRBD2,CAWSPSGVPYNEQFF,TGTGCCTGGAGTCCAAGCGGGGTCCCCTACAATGAGCAGTTCTTC
TRBJ1-2,NA,TRBV4-3,TRBD1,CASSQVKLTGGDYGYTF,TGCGCCAGCAGCCAAGTAAAGCTGACAGGGGGAGACTATGGCTACACCTTC
TRBJ2-3,few,TRBV6-4,TRBD2,CASSGLAGGTDTQYF,TGTGCCAGCAGCGGACTAGCGGGAGGGACAGATACGCAGTATTTT
TRBJ2-4,NA,TRBV14,NA,CASSLTGIGSKNIQYF,TGTGCCAGCAGCCTAACAGGGATTGGGTCCAAAAACATTCAGTACTTC
TRBJ1-1,NA,TRBV20-1,NA,CSARSNTEAFF,TGCAGTGCTAGGAGTAACACTGAAGCTTTCTTT
TRBJ1-4,NA,TRBV29-1,TRBD1,CSVEDQGTEKEKLFF,TGCAGCGTTGAAGATCAAGGGACAGAGAAAGAAAAACTGTTTTTT
TRBJ1-1,NA,TRBV5-6,NA,CASSLNRGTEAFF,TGTGCCAGCAGCTTGAACCGCGGGACTGAAGCTTTCTTT
TRBJ2-1,NA,TRBV25-1,TRBD2,CASSALAGGSNEQFF,TGTGCCAGCAGTGCACTAGCGGGAGGGAGCAATGAGCAGTTCTTC
TRBJ1-6,NA,TRBV30,NA,CAWRGQINSPLHF,TGTGCCTGGAGAGGACAGATTAATTCACCCCTCCACTTT
TRBJ2-7,NA,TRBV28,NA,CASSLAQSYEQYF,TGTGCCAGCAGTTTAGCGCAAAGTTACGAGCAGTACTTC
TRBJ2-7,NA,TRBV7-6,NA,CASSRRGLAAREQYF,TGTGCCAGCAGTCGCCGGGGACTGGCGGCGCGGGAGCAGTACTTC
TRBJ2-3,NA,TRBV30,TRBD1,CAWRDRRFPNTDTQYF,TGTGCCTGGAGGGACAGGCGATTCCCAAACACAGATACGCAGTATTTT
TRBJ1-4,NA,TRBV2,NA,CASSGRGKSEKLFF,TGTGCCAGCAGTGGACGAGGTAAAAGTGAAAAACTGTTTTTT
TRBJ1-2,NA,TRBV18,TRBD1,CASSPPGQLHYGYTF,TGTGCCAGCTCACCACCGGGACAGCTACACTATGGCTACACCTTC
TRBJ2-3,once,TRBV5-4,TRBD1,CASSFPNRGHSTDTQYF,TGTGCCAGCAGCTTCCCGAACAGGGGACATAGCACAGATACGCAGTATTTT
TRBJ2-7,NA,TRBV19,TRBD1,CASSRTGSYEQYF,TGTGCCAGTAGTCGGACAGGCTCCTACGAGCAGTACTTC
TRBJ2-1,NA,TRBV19,TRBD1,CASSTGQGIGYNEQFF,TGTGCCAGTAGTACGGGACAGGGTATCGGGTACAATGAGCAGTTCTTC
TRBJ1-2,NA,TRBV30,TRBD1,CAWSGTPDRGYGYTF,TGTGCCTGGAGTGGTACCCCGGACAGGGGATACGGCTACACCTTC
TRBJ1-4,NA,TRBV7-2,NA,CASSPSPQGEKLFF,TGTGCCAGCAGCCCCAGTCCTCAGGGAGAAAAACTGTTTTTT
TRBJ2-5,NA,TRBV28,TRBD2,CASTRGGGVGETQYF,TGTGCCAGCACCCGCGGCGGGGGAGTGGGAGAGACCCAGTACTTC
TRBJ1-2,NA,TRBV2,NA,CASSEIGDFHGYTF,TGTGCCAGCAGTGAAATAGGGGATTTCCATGGCTACACCTTC
TRBJ2-7,NA,TRBV2,NA,CASSERGGESYEQYF,TGTGCCAGCAGTGAACGAGGGGGGGAATCCTACGAGCAGTACTTC
TRBJ2-7,NA,TRBV13,TRBD1,CASSLNRGRSEQYF,TGTGCCAGCAGCCTGAACAGGGGCCGCTCCGAGCAGTACTTC
TRBJ2-3,NA,TRBV9,TRBD2,CASSVGSSGRTDTQYF,TGTGCCAGCAGCGTAGGATCCAGCGGGAGGACAGATACGCAGTATTTT
TRBJ2-1,NA,TRBV7-9,TRBD2,CASSSSGSGSYNEQFF,TGTGCCAGCAGCTCTAGCGGGAGTGGCTCCTACAATGAGCAGTTCTTC
TRBJ1-2,NA,TRBV4-1,NA,CASSQEGNYGYTF,TGCGCCAGCAGCCAGGAGGGGAACTATGGCTACACCTTC
TRBJ2-1,NA,TRBV5-1,TRBD2,CASSPTSGAYNEQFF,TGCGCCAGCAGCCCGACTAGCGGGGCCTACAATGAGCAGTTCTTC
TRBJ1-3,NA,TRBV7-9,NA,CASSLVGRGSGNTIYF,TGTGCCAGCAGCTTAGTTGGACGGGGCTCTGGAAACACCATATATTTT
TRBJ2-7,NA,TRBV7-7,NA,CASSPEGNSYEQYF,TGTGCTAGCAGCCCCGAGGGTAACTCCTACGAGCAGTACTTC
TRBJ1-2,once,TRBV5-4,NA,CASSLDGLSLDYGYTF,TGTGCCAGCAGCTTGGATGGACTCTCCTTGGACTATGGCTACACCTTC
TRBJ2-1,NA,TRBV4-3,TRBD2,CASSQAFDGGNEQFF,TGCGCCAGCAGCCAAGCCTTTGACGGGGGGAATGAGCAGTTCTTC
TRBJ2-7,NA,TRBV7-9,TRBD1,CASSSRGRPSYEQYF,TGTGCCAGCAGCTCGAGGGGGCGCCCCTCATACGAGCAGTACTTC
TRBJ1-6,NA,TRBV19,TRBD1,CASSISSQGQGNSPLHF,TGTGCCAGTAGTATATCATCACAGGGGCAGGGGAATTCACCCCTCCACTTT
TRBJ1-6,NA,TRBV15,NA,CATSRASSYNSPLHF,TGTGCCACCAGCAGAGCTAGCTCCTATAATTCACCCCTCCACTTT
TRBJ2-7,NA,TRBV7-8,NA,CASSLLPTYRTEFYEQYF,TGTGCCAGCAGCTTATTACCCACCTACCGGACAGAGTTCTACGAGCAGTACTTC
TRBJ2-1,NA,TRBV5-1,NA,CASSLERVEQFF,TGCGCCAGCAGCTTGGAGAGGGTTGAGCAGTTCTTC
TRBJ2-7,NA,TRBV28,NA,CASRTQGSSYEQYF,TGTGCCAGCAGGACCCAGGGTTCCTCCTACGAGCAGTACTTC
TRBJ2-3,NA,TRBV4-1,TRBD1,CASSQEPGGRPDTQYF,TGCGCCAGCAGCCAAGAGCCAGGGGGCCGTCCGGATACGCAGTATTTT
TRBJ2-7,NA,TRBV5-1,TRBD2,CASSLGKRDLEQYF,TGCGCCAGCAGCTTGGGAAAGCGGGACCTCGAGCAGTACTTC
TRBJ2-7,NA,TRBV28,TRBD1,CASGFAGTGSYEQYF,TGTGCCAGCGGCTTTGCGGGGACAGGGTCCTACGAGCAGTACTTC
TRBJ2-5,NA,TRBV5-4,NA,CASGGSGETQYF,TGTGCCTCGGGGGGCTCGGGAGAGACCCAGTACTTC
TRBJ2-2,once,TRBV18,NA,CASSGLAHTGELFF,TGTGCCAGCTCCGGGCTAGCGCACACCGGGGAGCTGTTTTTT